These T cell receptor beta chains were read from a single sample in a study of CD4 T cells in relation to SARS-CoV-2 and coronaviruses. Data came from immunoSEQ multiplex PCR; TCRdb stores just in-frame clones and leaves some out. The sample comprises tens of thousands of clones, around 87% of which are singletons, and about a tenth rests with the top ten. The sample taken for sequencing was memory CD4+ T cells from PBMCs. Source of these receptors: an adult with COVID-19. Each CDR3 is given with its conserved first and last residue. The order of the fields is V gene, D gene, J gene, CDR3 protein. A D gene is named only where the DNA matches it firmly.

V: TRBV5-1; D: TRBD1; J: TRBJ2-3; CDR3: CASSPDRVPDTQYF
V: TRBV2; D: NA; J: TRBJ1-1; CDR3: CASSLGVDTEAFF
V: TRBV19; D: NA; J: TRBJ2-5; CDR3: CASSKTGRGETQYF
V: TRBV5-1; D: NA; J: TRBJ2-5; CDR3: CASSLGGGSTSETQYF
V: TRBV24-1; D: NA; J: TRBJ2-3; CDR3: CATSDPSRRADTQYF
V: TRBV10-3; D: NA; J: TRBJ2-7; CDR3: CAISESDQEGEQYF
V: TRBV11-2; D: TRBD2; J: TRBJ2-3; CDR3: CASRWGGAADTQYF
V: TRBV30; D: NA; J: TRBJ1-1; CDR3: CAWKQRQDTEAFF
V: TRBV7-9; D: NA; J: TRBJ1-1; CDR3: CASSLGEKNTEAFF
V: TRBV12-3/TRBV12-4; D: NA; J: TRBJ1-2; CDR3: CASSFSRGYGYTF
V: TRBV19; D: NA; J: TRBJ1-2; CDR3: CASSRTEANYGYTF
V: TRBV9; D: NA; J: TRBJ2-1; CDR3: CASSVAPQGASYNEQFF
V: TRBV7-9; D: NA; J: TRBJ1-4; CDR3: CASSFRTTREEKLFF
V: TRBV19; D: NA; J: TRBJ2-5; CDR3: CASSIRAYETQYF
V: TRBV6-5; D: NA; J: TRBJ2-1; CDR3: CASSYSGGFGNEQFF
V: TRBV11-2; D: TRBD1; J: TRBJ2-7; CDR3: CASSLGDRDEQYF
V: TRBV24-1; D: NA; J: TRBJ1-5; CDR3: CATSDSLGKRPQHF
V: TRBV7-9; D: NA; J: TRBJ1-3; CDR3: CASSSGRLSLGNTIYF
V: TRBV29-1; D: NA; J: TRBJ1-3; CDR3: CSAKGGGFGNTIYF
V: TRBV19; D: NA; J: TRBJ1-1; CDR3: CASSITKGSEAFF
V: TRBV21-1; D: NA; J: TRBJ1-5; CDR3: CASSKETQGAGQPQHF
V: TRBV6-2/TRBV6-3; D: TRBD2; J: TRBJ2-7; CDR3: CASSYFLAGQMYEQYF
V: TRBV5-1; D: TRBD1; J: TRBJ2-1; CDR3: CASTKGTGNINEQFF
V: TRBV9; D: NA; J: TRBJ1-2; CDR3: CASTKTDNYGYTF
V: TRBV6-6; D: NA; J: TRBJ1-3; CDR3: CASSYPRSSGNTIYF
V: TRBV7-2; D: NA; J: TRBJ2-3; CDR3: CASSPGGGGGADTQYF
V: TRBV2; D: NA; J: TRBJ1-4; CDR3: CASKDQTGKLFF
V: TRBV11-3; D: NA; J: TRBJ2-1; CDR3: CASSSHNEQFF
V: TRBV12-2; D: NA; J: TRBJ2-7; CDR3: CASRHAGTAAEQYF